This T cell receptor beta chain comes out of a study of CD8 T cells in Susac syndrome. Study-wide findings and caveats: Expansion of clones was not seen in the CD4+ T cell repertoires of Susac syndrome.

From blood CD8+ and CD4+ T cells, the TCR beta chain was sequenced. 0.5 to 1 ug RNA was reverse transcribed with random hexamers. MiXCR was run by TCRdb on the immunoSEQ multiplex PCR reads, yielding one entry per CDR3 protein. Found here are some 200,000 distinct CDR3 sequences, roughly 90% of them singletons; the top ten hold 0.087%. Germline V gives CDR1 SEHNR, CDR2 FQNEAQ (reference sequence). The CDR3 length is 16 residues. The V segment lost 2 bases and the J segment 8 bases; nucleotides outside the gene matches: 11. About this clonotype itself: No antigen is known for it.

The chain is built from TRBV7-9 and TRBJ2-1; 8 bases are a match to TRBD2. The source material was CD4+ T cells from PBMCs. This TCR derives from a human donor with Susac syndrome. The CDR3 is CASSLNSGTRGDEQFF. The CDR3 coding sequence is TGTGCCAGCAGCTTAAATTCCGGGACTAGGGGGGATGAGCAGTTCTTC.